Each of the 16 T cell receptor beta chains below was sequenced from the same sample in a study of T-cell reconstitution after alpha-beta-depleted transplantation in children. Unique molecular identifiers featured in how the TCRbeta library was prepared. TCRdb reanalysed the PCR reads using MiXCR and keeps one entry per CDR3 protein. The sample has roughly 300,000 distinct CDR3 sequences; 10% are singletons. The source material was PBMCs from the stem cell graft donor, sampled from the stem cell graft. The source of these receptors is a human donor who donated a stem cell graft to a child with acute lymphoblastic leukemia.

The chain has TRBV12-3 or TRBV12-4 and TRBJ2-3; 10 bases match TRBD2. This CDR3 comprises 15 residues. J was trimmed by 4 bases and V by 4 bases; bases with no gene match: 5. CDR3 sequence (DNA): TGTGCCAGCAGTTCCACTAGCGGGACTGCAGATACGCAGTATTTT. Translating it yields CASSSTSGTADTQYF.

This clonotype showed up just a few times. The chain carries TRBV28 and TRBJ2-2; tentative D call: TRBD2 (6 bases). The length of the CDR3 is 19 residues. The germline V and J ends were trimmed by 3 bases and 0 bases, with 20 bases remaining between them. The V gene's germline CDR1 is MDHEN and CDR2 SYDVKM. CDR3 coding DNA: TGTGCCAGCAGTTTCGGCGTGTGGGGACTCGATGCGAACACCGGGGAGCTGTTTTTT. Translation: CASSFGVWGLDANTGELFF.

Details on this clonotype: Germline is not matched at one junction end, which may reflect a read error. The chain has TRBV4-3 and TRBJ2-1; TRBD2 matches 13 bases. The CDR3 is 16 amino acids. In germline, CDR1 is LGHNA, CDR2 YSLEER. CDR3 amino acids: CASSQEGTSGNPEHFF. CDR3 in DNA: TGCGCCAGCAGCCAAGAGGGGACTAGCGGGAACCCTGAGCATTTCTTC.

CDR3: CASSLASGTQEEQFF. CDR3 DNA sequence: TGCGCCAGCAGCTTGGCCTCCGGGACCCAAGAGGAGCAGTTCTTC. The chain carries TRBV5-1 and TRBJ2-1; D possibly uses TRBD1 or TRBD2 (5 bases each). The ends were cut back, 0 bases at V and 10 bases at J, with 17 bases in the middle. CDR1 and CDR2 (germline): SGHRS, YFSETQ. CDR3 length: 15 residues. The full variable domain, its missing parts supplied by reference TRBV5-1 and TRBJ2-1, is KAGVTQTPRYLIKTRGQQVTLSCSPISGHRSVSWYQQTPGQGLQFLFEYFSETQRNKGNFPGRFSGRQFSNSRSEMNVSTLELGDSALYLCASSLASGTQEEQFFGPGTRLTVL.

This clonotype was observed a handful of times. The chain recombines TRBV3-1 with TRBJ1-1; no definite D call. This CDR3 region has 13 residues. The V end was cut by 2 bases, the J end by 5 bases, with 9 bases between. From germline, CDR1 is LGHDT and CDR2 YNNKEL (reference sequence). The CDR3, as DNA: TGTGCCAGCAGCCAATTCCGGGAAACTGAAGCTTTCTTT. It encodes CASSQFRETEAFF.

This clonotype appeared a few times. The V and J genes are TRBV30 and TRBJ2-5; D not certain. The CDR3 consists of 11 residues. V was clipped by 2 bases and J by 4 bases, with 5 bases between them. CDR1 GTSNPN and CDR2 SVGIG come from the germline V gene (reference sequence). For the CDR3, the DNA is TGTGCCTGGAGTAATCCAGAGACCCAGTACTTC. It codes for CAWSNPETQYF.

This clonotype was counted a few times. The CDR3 spells CASSVGPDQPQHF. Here the CDR3 DNA reads TGCGCCAGCAGCGTGGGCCCGGATCAGCCCCAGCATTTT. The chain carries TRBV5-1 and TRBJ1-5; D is unresolved. The CDR3 is 13 residues long. CDR1 and CDR2 (germline): SGHRS, YFSETQ. Trimming left V 4 bases short and J 5 bases short, with 10 bases between.

V and J are TRBV7-8 and TRBJ2-7, with D perhaps matching TRBD2 (5 bases). This CDR3 has 14 residues. The germline V gene encodes CDR1 SGHVS and CDR2 FQNEAQ. V gave up 2 bases and J gave up 3 bases, with 11 bases separating them. The CDR3 bases are TGTGCCAGCAGCTTAATTAGGGAGAGCTACGAGCAGTACTTC. The encoded protein is CASSLIRESYEQYF.

The sample holds a few counts of this clonotype. This chain joins TRBV4-1 and TRBJ2-1; D may be TRBD2 (5 bases). V was clipped by 0 bases and J by 6 bases, with 18 bases between them. Germline CDR1 MGHRA, CDR2 YSYEKL. This CDR3 comprises 17 residues. The CDR3 loop is CASSQDRGKAMANEQFF. The CDR3 nucleotides are TGCGCCAGCAGCCAAGACAGAGGGAAGGCCATGGCCAATGAGCAGTTCTTC.

The table lists this clonotype with a few counts. A much larger clone is a single base away; this may be a read error. J is TRBJ2-7 and V is TRBV7-9; D not resolved. Trimming pared 2 bases from V and 1 base from J, leaving 3 bases between. Germline lookup yields CDR1 SEHNR and CDR2 FQNEAQ (reference sequence). The CDR3 is 12 amino acids. DNA of the CDR3: TGTGCCAGCAGCTTATGGTCCTACGAGCAGTACTTC. Its translation is CASSLWSYEQYF.

A few counts support this clonotype. This rearrangement joins TRBV7-2 to TRBJ2-3; D remains unclear. Trimming took off 1 base at V and 5 bases at J, with 13 bases between the two ends. Germline V lookup: CDR1 SGHTA, CDR2 FQGNSA. The CDR3 contains 15 residues. CDR3: CASSLVGRLGDTQYF. In DNA form, the CDR3 reads TGTGCCAGCAGCTTAGTTGGAAGGTTAGGAGATACGCAGTATTTT.

This clonotype was seen repeatedly, ten times or more. V and J are TRBV27 and TRBJ1-3; D possibly corresponds to TRBD1 (6 bases). In germline, CDR1 is MNHEY, CDR2 SMNVEV (reference sequence). This CDR3 spans 15 amino acids. Trimming pared 0 bases from V and 2 bases from J, leaving 8 bases between. The CDR3 protein is CASSLSAGAGNTIYF. In nucleotides, the CDR3 is TGTGCCAGCAGTTTATCAGCAGGGGCTGGAAACACCATATATTTT.

The V call is TRBV11-2, the J call TRBJ2-7; the D gene could be TRBD1 or TRBD2 (6 bases each). The V gene's germline CDR1 is SGHAT and CDR2 FQNNGV. The CDR3 has 15 residues. Trimming removed 2 bases from V and 3 bases from J, with 14 bases in between. The CDR3 DNA follows: TGTGCCAGCAGCTTACTCGTAGGGGGGAACTACGAGCAGTACTTC. Its protein product is CASSLLVGGNYEQYF.

This clonotype was detected ten times or more. This chain links TRBV27 with TRBJ2-1; 7 bases fit TRBD1. The junction had 7 bases not matched to a gene; V was cut back by 3 bases and J by 8 bases. CDR3 length: 14 amino acids. CDR1 MNHEY and CDR2 SMNVEV come from the germline V gene (reference sequence). CDR3 protein: CASSFNDRVYEQFF. In DNA form, the CDR3 reads TGTGCCAGCAGTTTCAACGACAGGGTGTATGAGCAGTTCTTC.

A single count supports this clonotype. This may come from a read error, since a much larger clone is one base off. V and J are TRBV4-1 and TRBJ2-3; D is perhaps TRBD2 (5 bases). The germline gives CDR1 MGHRA, CDR2 YSYEKL. Between the trimmed V and J ends, which lost 2 bases and 4 bases, there was a span of 16 bases. The CDR3 is 16 amino acids. The CDR3 spells CASSQLVPGSADTQYF. CDR3 coding DNA: TGCGCCAGCAGCCAACTCGTACCGGGAAGCGCAGATACGCAGTATTTT.

The gene calls are TRBV9 and TRBJ2-4; TRBD2 is a possible D gene (5 bases). The germline CDR1 and CDR2 sequences are SGDLS and YYNGEE. V lost 0 bases, J lost 8 bases, and 12 bases lay in between. This CDR3 contains 14 residues. Written as DNA, the CDR3 is TGTGCCAGCAGCGTAGGCTCTATCGGGGACATTCAGTACTTC. Translated, it gives CASSVGSIGDIQYF.